The 32 T cell receptor beta chains presented below share a single source sample, sequenced in a study of blood T cell repertoires in COVID-19. This table comes from immunoSEQ multiplex PCR, and its TCRdb copy is limited to in-frame clones, with some not included. Of about 380,000 clones in the sample, 88% are singletons; the top ten hold more than 1%. Sample: PBMCs or T cells enriched from blood (not recorded which). The receptors derive from a woman between 18 and 30 years old who had recovered from COVID-19.

The V call is TRBV6-5, the J call TRBJ2-4; 8 nucleotides line up with TRBD1. CDR1 and CDR2 (germline): MNHEY, SVGAGI. V lost 10 bases and J lost 5; bases outside the gene matches: 10. CDR3 length: 14 residues. This chain's CDR3 is CATHSGQGENIQYF. The CDR3 nucleotides read TGTGCCACCCATTCTGGACAGGGCGAAAACATTCAGTACTTC.

CDR3 nucleotides: TGCAGTGCTGGTGGGGCCCATGAAAAACTGTTTTTT. As protein: CSAGGAHEKLFF. The chain employs TRBV20-1 and TRBJ1-4; D might be TRBD1 (5 bases). Trimming shortened V by 5 bases and J by 6 bases, and 10 bases separated the two germline ends. This CDR3 has 12 amino acids. Germline V CDR1 and CDR2: DFQATT, SNEGSKA (reference sequence).

The chain has TRBV30 and TRBJ1-3, with 10 bases lining up with TRBD1. Per germline, CDR1 GTSNPN and CDR2 SVGIG (reference sequence). This CDR3 is built from 19 residues. The trim removed 4 bases at V and 2 bases at J, leaving 17 bases unmatched. In DNA form, the CDR3 reads TGTGCCTGGAAGGGAGGACCGATGGGACAGGGGATCGCTGGAAACACCATATATTTT. Its protein is CAWKGGPMGQGIAGNTIYF.

This sequence joins TRBV21-1 and TRBJ2-7; no check of the table's D call, TRBD2, against the DNA was made. TRBV21-1 is an annotated pseudogene. CDR3 length equals 17 residues. The CDR3 DNA reads TGTGCCAGCAGCAATGTTCAAGTGACGTCCAACGGGAGCGAGCAGTACTTC. It is translated as CASSNVQVTSNGSEQYF.

This sequence joins TRBV5-1 and TRBJ1-1, with D possibly TRBD1 on 5 matching bases. V lost 5 bases and J 5 bases, leaving 28 bases between the germline ends. CDR1 and CDR2 from the germline V gene are SGHRS and YFSETQ. The CDR3 extends over 18 amino acids. The CDR3 sequence: CASRDPSPPGLRITEAFF. The CDR3 nucleotides are TGCGCCAGCAGAGACCCTTCCCCCCCGGGACTACGGATAACTGAAGCTTTCTTT. The variable domain in full, with the rest retrieved from reference TRBV5-1 and TRBJ1-1, is KAGVTQTPRYLIKTRGQQVTLSCSPISGHRSVSWYQQTPGQGLQFLFEYFSETQRNKGNFPGRFSGRQFSNSRSEMNVSTLELGDSALYLCASRDPSPPGLRITEAFFGQGTRLTVV.

The chain couples TRBV9 to TRBJ1-4; perhaps TRBD1 as D (5 bases). Germline-derived CDR1 and CDR2 are SGDLS and YYNGEE. The CDR3 consists of 16 residues. Trimming left V 4 bases short and J 5 bases short, with 18 bases between. Written as DNA, the CDR3 is TGTGCCAGCAGCCCCGAGCAGGGAAGATCCAATGAAAAACTGTTTTTT. It codes for CASSPEQGRSNEKLFF. Based on the CDR3 plus reference TRBV9 and TRBJ1-4, the full variable domain is DSGVTQTPKHLITATGQRVTLRCSPRSGDLSVYWYQQSLDQGLQFLIQYYNGEERAKGNILERFSAQQFPDLHSELNLSSLELGDSALYFCASSPEQGRSNEKLFFGSGTQLSVL.

The genes are TRBV27 and TRBJ2-3; TRBD2 matches at 10 bases. The CDR3 has 14 residues. The junction had 8 bases not matched to a gene; V was cut back by 7 bases and J by 7 bases. Germline-derived CDR1 and CDR2 are MNHEY and SMNVEV (reference sequence). The CDR3 is CASTSILAGHTQYF. The CDR3 nucleotides are TGTGCCAGCACCTCGATACTAGCGGGGCATACGCAGTATTTT.

This chain uses TRBV23-1 with TRBJ2-1; TRBD2 aligns across 7 bases. TRBV23-1 is recorded as an ORF, its role being uncertain. With V trimmed by 8 bases and J by 9 bases, 10 bases remained unmatched. The CDR3 extends over 13 amino acids. As DNA, the CDR3 is TGCGCCAGCTCTATGGGGGGGATGGGTGAGCAGTTCTTC. Translation gives CASSMGGMGEQFF.

This chain joins TRBV30 and TRBJ1-2, with D perhaps matching TRBD1 (6 bases). The CDR3 contains 16 residues. Trimming shortened V by 0 bases and J by 0 bases, and 14 bases separated the two germline ends. Germline values: CDR1 GTSNPN, CDR2 SVGIG (reference sequence). The CDR3 reads CAWSVRQGISNYGYTF. Here the CDR3 DNA reads TGTGCCTGGAGTGTAAGGCAGGGGATCTCTAACTATGGCTACACCTTC. The whole variable domain, filled in from reference TRBV30 and TRBJ1-2, reads SQTIHQWPATLVQPVGSPLSLECTVEGTSNPNLYWYRQAAGRGLQLLFYSVGIGQISSEVPQNLSASRPQDRQFILSSKKLLLSDSGFYLCAWSVRQGISNYGYTFGSGTRLTVV.

The count of this clone is one. The chain employs TRBV6-5 and TRBJ1-2, with 8 bases matching TRBD1. V lost 2 bases to trimming and J lost 5 bases; unmatched junction nucleotides: 10. There are 16 residues in the CDR3. Germline V gives CDR1 MNHEY, CDR2 SVGAGI. The CDR3 DNA reads as TGTGCCAGCAGTTACCGACAGGGGAAGTTTGGTTATGGCTACACCTTC. Amino acid sequence: CASSYRQGKFGYGYTF.

V and J are TRBV19 and TRBJ2-7, with D possibly TRBD2 on 6 matching bases. Trimming cost V 6 bases and J 5 bases, with 14 bases left between them. The CDR3 loop spans 13 amino acids. The germline V gene encodes CDR1 LNHDA and CDR2 SQIVND (reference sequence). For the CDR3, the DNA is TGTGCCAGTAGCCCCCGGGGGAGCCACGAGCAGTACTTC. Encoded protein: CASSPRGSHEQYF.

The chain employs TRBV6-5 and TRBJ2-7; D unresolved. Germline lookup yields CDR1 MNHEY and CDR2 SVGAGI. V was clipped by 0 bases and J by 2 bases, with 8 bases between them. The CDR3 contains 14 residues. CDR3 region: CASSYSIETYEQYF. CDR3 nucleotide sequence: TGTGCCAGCAGTTACTCGATAGAGACCTACGAGCAGTACTTC.

CDR3 DNA: TGTGCCAGTAGTAAAGGACAGGGTTACACTGAAGCTTTCTTT. Translating gives CASSKGQGYTEAFF. V usage is TRBV19 and J usage is TRBJ1-1; 8 bases line up with TRBD1. Germline loops: CDR1 LNHDA, CDR2 SQIVND (reference sequence). CDR3 length equals 14 residues. The junction had 4 bases not matched to a gene; V was cut back by 4 bases and J by 3 bases.

This clone was recorded once. The chain carries TRBV5-4 and TRBJ1-2; 11 bases line up with TRBD1. V shed 4 bases, J shed 5 bases, and the junction held 4 bases outside the gene matches. From germline, CDR1 is SGHNT and CDR2 YYREEE (reference sequence). The CDR3 covers 14 residues. CDR3 nucleotides: TGTGCCAGCAGCGTTGGGACAGGGGGATATGGCTACACCTTC. Translating gives CASSVGTGGYGYTF. The whole variable domain, filled in from reference TRBV5-4 and TRBJ1-2, reads ETGVTQSPTHLIKTRGQQVTLRCSSQSGHNTVSWYQQALGQGPQFIFQYYREEENGRGNFPPRFSGLQFPNYSSELNVNALELDDSALYLCASSVGTGGYGYTFGSGTRLTVV.

This chain links TRBV19 with TRBJ1-2; possible D gene TRBD1, 6 bases. The V end lost 6 bases, the J end lost 8 bases, and 25 bases lay between the germline ends. The V gene's germline CDR1 is LNHDA and CDR2 SQIVND (reference sequence). The CDR3 runs 16 residues. The CDR3 sequence is CASSPAGAGASSGYTF. In DNA, the CDR3 is TGTGCCAGTAGCCCGGCGGGGGCAGGGGCGAGTTCGGGCTACACCTTC.

The CDR3 sequence is CASTEVPGRRPYTGELFF. The CDR3 nucleotides read TGTGCCAGCACCGAGGTCCCAGGGCGCCGTCCTTACACCGGGGAGCTGTTTTTT. The genes are TRBV11-2 and TRBJ2-2; tentative D call: TRBD1 (5 bases). The CDR3 runs to 18 residues. Looked up from germline, CDR1 is SGHAT and CDR2 is FQNNGV. The V end was cut by 7 bases, the J end by 3 bases, with 24 bases between.

This clone has more than one count but fewer than ten. This rearrangement joins TRBV5-1 to TRBJ1-6, with 11 bases identical to TRBD1. The CDR3 consists of 18 residues. From germline, CDR1 is SGHRS and CDR2 YFSETQ. The ends lost 4 bases at V and 7 bases at J; junction bases unmatched: 13. The CDR3 protein is CASSPRDRGLQLNSPLHF. The DNA of the CDR3 is TGCGCCAGCAGCCCGAGGGACAGGGGGTTGCAATTGAATTCACCCCTCCACTTT.

The chain carries TRBV6-5 and TRBJ2-1; no clear D. Trimming shortened V by 6 bases and J by 6 bases, and 9 bases separated the two germline ends. The CDR3 covers 12 residues. Germline CDR1 and CDR2: MNHEY and SVGAGI. The CDR3 DNA follows: TGTGCCAGCAGCCCGGGTACCAATGAGCAGTTCTTC. Amino acid sequence: CASSPGTNEQFF.

The chain couples TRBV9 to TRBJ1-1; unclear D gene. CDR1 is SGDLS and CDR2 is YYNGEE in the germline V gene. There are 14 residues in the CDR3. The ends were cut back, 0 bases at V and 1 base at J, with 7 bases in the middle. CDR3 nucleotide sequence: TGTGCCAGCAGCGTAGTACCAGAGAACACTGAAGCTTTCTTT. Protein: CASSVVPENTEAFF.

The CDR3 nucleotides read TGCAGCGTCCCGGGACAGGGGGCCGTTGAAGCTTTCTTT. Translating it yields CSVPGQGAVEAFF. The chain links TRBV29-1 to TRBJ1-1; 12 positions agree with TRBD1. Germline CDR1 reads SQVTM; CDR2 reads ANQGSEA. The CDR3 runs 13 residues. The ends lost 6 bases at V and 7 bases at J; junction bases unmatched: 6.

The chain is built from TRBV19 and TRBJ2-7; D unresolved. The V gene's germline CDR1 is LNHDA and CDR2 SQIVND (reference sequence). V was clipped by 3 bases and J by 0 bases, with 9 bases between them. The CDR3 runs to 14 residues. DNA for the CDR3: TGTGCCAGTAGTATGGGCAGATCCTCCTACGAGCAGTACTTC. This sequence encodes CASSMGRSSYEQYF.

This chain links TRBV24-1 with TRBJ1-2, with a possible D match to TRBD1 (6 bases). The CDR3 is 13 amino acids. Trimming took 5 bases from V and 7 from J, leaving 13 bases between them. CDR1 and CDR2 from the germline V gene are KGHDR and SFDVKD. CDR3 region: CATSVGGRVGYTF. CDR3 DNA sequence: TGTGCCACCAGTGTAGGGGGTCGGGTTGGCTACACCTTC.

The chain combines TRBV5-1 with TRBJ2-3, with D perhaps matching TRBD1 (6 bases). V was trimmed by 1 base and J by 5 bases, leaving 17 bases between them. This CDR3 contains 16 residues. Germline CDR1 SGHRS, CDR2 YFSETQ. The CDR3 reads CASSLNMNRGRDTQYF. In DNA form, the CDR3 reads TGCGCCAGCAGCTTGAATATGAATAGGGGGAGAGATACGCAGTATTTT.

V is TRBV10-1 and J is TRBJ2-7; 8 bases fit TRBD1. The CDR3 length is 13 residues. The junction had 2 bases not matched to a gene; V was cut back by 7 bases and J by 0 bases. The V gene's germline CDR1 is WNHNN and CDR2 SYGVQD (reference sequence). CDR3 protein: CASMGTGSYEQYF. Written as DNA, the CDR3 is TGCGCCAGCATGGGGACAGGCTCCTACGAGCAGTACTTC.

This clone was detected only a few times. The V gene is TRBV6-5, the J gene TRBJ1-1; D is unclear. CDR1 and CDR2 from the germline V gene are MNHEY and SVGAGI. The CDR3 runs to 13 residues. V lost 5 bases, J lost 4 bases, and 11 bases lay in between. The CDR3 region has the DNA TGTGCCAGCAGTCCGGGGAGGGTCACTGAAGCTTTCTTT. This codes for CASSPGRVTEAFF.

The J gene is TRBJ1-6, the V gene TRBV7-9; D uncertain. The germline CDR1 and CDR2 sequences are SEHNR and FQNEAQ (reference sequence). V was cut by 1 base and J by 10 bases, with 8 bases left in between. CDR3 length equals 13 residues. Here the CDR3 DNA reads TGTGCCAGCAGCTTAGACGGGTTCTCACCCCTCCACTTT. It yields the protein CASSLDGFSPLHF.

J is TRBJ1-4 and V is TRBV7-2; no firm D call. Trimming left V 5 bases short and J 8 bases short, with 18 bases between. From germline, CDR1 is SGHTA and CDR2 FQGNSA. The length of the CDR3 is 15 residues. CDR3 region: CASSLLSLGGEKLFF. The CDR3, as DNA: TGTGCCAGCAGCCTCCTATCTCTCGGAGGGGAAAAACTGTTTTTT.

The gene calls are TRBV5-4 and TRBJ1-6; no reliable D call. The CDR3 sequence is 18 residues long. Germline CDR1 and CDR2: SGHNT and YYREEE (reference sequence). Trimming took 4 bases from V and 0 from J, leaving 17 bases between them. Written as DNA, the CDR3 is TGTGCCAGCAGCCGGAAACAAAGACGGGTCTCCTATAATTCACCCCTCCACTTT. Protein sequence: CASSRKQRRVSYNSPLHF.

The chain links TRBV19 to TRBJ1-1, with a tentative D call TRBD1 (6 bases). Trimming shortened V by 3 bases and J by 1 base, and 15 bases separated the two germline ends. The germline CDR1 and CDR2 sequences are LNHDA and SQIVND (reference sequence). The CDR3 contains 16 residues. CDR3 bases: TGTGCCAGTAGTATTGGTCCCAGGGGACAGAACACTGAAGCTTTCTTT. Its translation: CASSIGPRGQNTEAFF.

This clone was detected only a few times. The V and J genes are TRBV2 and TRBJ2-2; TRBD2 agrees at 12 bases. The CDR3 length is 15 residues. The V and J ends lost 9 bases and 7 bases, in that order; junction bases with no gene match: 9. CDR1 is SNHLY, CDR2 FYNNEI, per germline. Here the CDR3 DNA reads TGTGCCAGAAGACTAGCGGGGGACCCTGGCGGGGAGCTGTTTTTT. This gives the protein CARRLAGDPGGELFF.

V is TRBV9 and J is TRBJ1-6, with D tentatively TRBD1 (6 bases). Germline values: CDR1 SGDLS, CDR2 YYNGEE. The V and J ends lost 1 base and 6 bases respectively, with 11 bases between them. The CDR3 runs to 15 residues. The CDR3 protein is CASSVKVGGNSPLHF. The CDR3 DNA follows: TGTGCCAGCAGCGTAAAAGTAGGGGGTAATTCACCCCTCCACTTT.

This chain links TRBV4-1 with TRBJ2-2; no reliable D call. CDR1 MGHRA and CDR2 YSYEKL come from the germline V gene. The V end lost 2 bases, the J end lost 3 bases, and 13 bases lay between the germline ends. The CDR3 runs to 16 residues. The CDR3: CASSQLDLFHTGELFF. CDR3 coding DNA: TGCGCCAGCAGCCAACTAGACCTTTTTCACACCGGGGAGCTGTTTTTT.